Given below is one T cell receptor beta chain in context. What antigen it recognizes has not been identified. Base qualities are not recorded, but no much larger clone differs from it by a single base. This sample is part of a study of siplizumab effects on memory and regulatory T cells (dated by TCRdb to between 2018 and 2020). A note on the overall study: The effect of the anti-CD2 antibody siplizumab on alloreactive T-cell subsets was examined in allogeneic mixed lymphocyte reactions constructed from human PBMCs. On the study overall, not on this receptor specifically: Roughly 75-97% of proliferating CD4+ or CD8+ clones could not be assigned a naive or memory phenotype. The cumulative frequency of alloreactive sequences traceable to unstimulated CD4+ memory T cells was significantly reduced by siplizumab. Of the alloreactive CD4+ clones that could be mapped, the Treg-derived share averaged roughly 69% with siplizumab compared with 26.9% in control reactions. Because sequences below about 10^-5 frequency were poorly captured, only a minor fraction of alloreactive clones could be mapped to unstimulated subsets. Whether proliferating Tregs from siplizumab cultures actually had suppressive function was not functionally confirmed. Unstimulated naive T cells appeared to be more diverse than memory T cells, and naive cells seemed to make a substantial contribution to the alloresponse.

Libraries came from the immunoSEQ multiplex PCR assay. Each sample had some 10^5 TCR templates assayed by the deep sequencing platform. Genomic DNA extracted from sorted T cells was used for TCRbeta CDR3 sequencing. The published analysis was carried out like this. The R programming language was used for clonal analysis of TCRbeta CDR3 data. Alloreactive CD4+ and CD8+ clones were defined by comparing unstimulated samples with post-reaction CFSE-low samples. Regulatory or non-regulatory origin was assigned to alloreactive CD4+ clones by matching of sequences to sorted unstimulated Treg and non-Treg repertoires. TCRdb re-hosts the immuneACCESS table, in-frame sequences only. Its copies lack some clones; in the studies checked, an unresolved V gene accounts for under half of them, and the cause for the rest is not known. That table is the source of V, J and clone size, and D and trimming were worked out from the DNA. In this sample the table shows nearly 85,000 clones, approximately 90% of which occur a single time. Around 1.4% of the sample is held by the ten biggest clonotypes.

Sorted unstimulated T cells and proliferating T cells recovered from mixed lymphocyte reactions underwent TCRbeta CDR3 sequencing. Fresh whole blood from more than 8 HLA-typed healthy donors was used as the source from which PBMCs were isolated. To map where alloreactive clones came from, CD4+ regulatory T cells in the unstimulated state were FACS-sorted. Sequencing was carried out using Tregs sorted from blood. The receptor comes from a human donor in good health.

The CDR3 corresponds to CASSSPSARLTDYGYTF. The DNA is as follows: TGTGCCAGCAGCTCCCCCTCCGCCCGTCTGACGGACTATGGCTACACCTTC. The receptor chain draws on TRBV7-3 and TRBJ1-2, with no confident D gene call. CDR1 and CDR2 were assigned from the germline V gene as SGHTA and FQGTGA. Relative to germline, V is 4 bases shorter and J is 3 bases shorter, with 21 bases between their ends. The CDR3 runs 17 amino acids, cysteine and phenylalanine included. The CDR3 DNA has 51 bases and is translated from base 1.